Listed here are 25 T cell receptor beta chains from one sample, sequenced in a study of blood T cell repertoires in COVID-19. Repertoires were generated with immunoSEQ multiplex PCR, while TCRdb's copy carries only in-frame clones and drops some. The sample records some 180,000 clones, 70% to 80% being singletons. Sample: PBMCs or T cells enriched from blood (not recorded which). These TCRs come from a woman in her 70s in a cohort exposed to, infected with or recovered from COVID-19 (not recorded which).

The CDR3 reads CASSLAPEGVSAFF. CDR3 coding DNA: TGTGCCAGCAGCTTAGCTCCAGAGGGGGTTTCGGCTTTCTTT. The rearrangement uses TRBV7-2 and TRBJ1-1, with D perhaps TRBD1 (6 bases). The CDR3 has 14 residues. Trimming took 0 bases from V and 11 from J, leaving 16 bases between them. Germline V lookup: CDR1 SGHTA, CDR2 FQGNSA. Supplemented by reference TRBV7-2 and TRBJ1-1, the full variable domain reads GAGVSQSPSNKVTEKGKDVELRCDPISGHTALYWYRQSLGQGLEFLIYFQGNSAPDKSGLPSDRFSAERTGGSVSTLTIQRTQQEDSAVYLCASSLAPEGVSAFFGQGTRLTVV.

The chain links TRBV7-3 to TRBJ2-7; 11 bases agree with TRBD1. The germline CDR1 and CDR2 sequences are SGHTA and FQGTGA. This CDR3 is built from 15 residues. V was clipped by 3 bases and J by 5 bases; unmatched bases: 6. The CDR3 nucleotides are TGTGCCAGCAGCTTTGGGACAGGGGGTTTGGACGAGCAGTACTTC. Translation: CASSFGTGGLDEQYF.

The chain employs TRBV5-1 and TRBJ1-6, with D perhaps matching TRBD1 (5 bases). Trimming shortened V by 3 bases and J by 7 bases, and 14 bases separated the two germline ends. Germline V gives CDR1 SGHRS, CDR2 YFSETQ. The CDR3 length is 15 residues. In nucleotides, the CDR3 is TGCGCCAGCAGCTCGGGGGGAGGGGTCAATTCACCCCTCCACTTT. Protein sequence: CASSSGGGVNSPLHF.

As concerns this clone: The junction does not match germline at one end; this may be a read error. The chain employs TRBV6-1 and TRBJ2-1, with 11 bases aligning to TRBD2. In germline, CDR1 is MNHNS, CDR2 SASEGT. This CDR3 region has 13 residues. In DNA form, the CDR3 reads TGTGCCAGCAGTGACACAGGACTAGCGGGTAAAATCTTC. Translated, it gives CASSDTGLAGKIF.

This clone is a singleton in its sample. This chain uses TRBV3-1 (or the pseudogene TRBV3-2) with TRBJ2-7, with 12 bases aligning to TRBD2. The V gene end was trimmed by 3 bases and the J gene end by 0 bases; junction bases not matched to a gene: 3. The CDR3 spans 16 residues. Germline values: CDR1 LGHDT, CDR2 YNNKEL (reference sequence). This chain's CDR3 is CASSHLAGGPSYEQYF. In DNA, the CDR3 is TGTGCCAGCAGCCACCTAGCGGGAGGGCCCTCCTACGAGCAGTACTTC.

This clone was seen a few times. The V call is TRBV7-2, the J call TRBJ2-1; a possible D gene is TRBD1 (6 bases). Trimming took off 5 bases at V and 13 bases at J, with 12 bases between the two ends. Germline assignment: CDR1 SGHTA and CDR2 FQGNSA. The CDR3 is 11 amino acids. The CDR3 DNA reads TGTGCCAGCAGCCAACGACAGGCACAGTTCTTC. It encodes CASSQRQAQFF.

The chain carries TRBV7-8 and TRBJ1-3; D not resolved. Trimming left V 3 bases short and J 0 bases short, with 12 bases between. CDR3 size: 16 residues. CDR1 is SGHVS and CDR2 is FQNEAQ in the germline V gene. Here the CDR3 reads CASSLRPTSSGNTIYF. DNA of the CDR3: TGTGCCAGCAGCTTGAGGCCCACTAGCTCTGGAAACACCATATATTTT. Together with reference TRBV7-8 and TRBJ1-3, the CDR3 gives the full variable domain: GAGVSQSPRYKVAKRGQDVALRCDPISGHVSLFWYQQALGQGPEFLTYFQNEAQLDKSGLPSDRFFAERPEGSVSTLKIQRTQQEDSAVYLCASSLRPTSSGNTIYFGEGSWLTVV.

V usage is TRBV7-9 and J usage is TRBJ2-3; the D gene is possibly TRBD2 (6 bases). The V gene's germline CDR1 is SEHNR and CDR2 FQNEAQ (reference sequence). This CDR3 has 16 amino acids. Trimming stripped 5 bases from V and 0 bases from J, with 15 bases between. In DNA form, the CDR3 reads TGTGCCAGCAGCCCGGGCCGGGAGTGGAGCACAGATACGCAGTATTTT. The encoded protein is CASSPGREWSTDTQYF.

This chain joins TRBV19 and TRBJ1-1; unclear D gene. Trimming removed 3 bases from V and 5 bases from J, with 10 bases in between. The CDR3 extends over 13 amino acids. CDR1 is LNHDA, CDR2 SQIVND, per germline (reference sequence). The CDR3 here is CASSIARATEAFF. CDR3 DNA: TGTGCCAGTAGTATCGCCCGAGCAACTGAAGCTTTCTTT. The complete variable domain, with remaining parts taken from reference TRBV19 and TRBJ1-1, reads DGGITQSPKYLFRKEGQNVTLSCEQNLNHDAMYWYRQDPGQGLRLIYYSQIVNDFQKGDIAEGYSVSREKKESFPLTVTSAQKNPTAFYLCASSIARATEAFFGQGTRLTVV.

The chain uses TRBV2 and TRBJ2-3, with 9 bases fitting TRBD2. Germline V lookup: CDR1 SNHLY, CDR2 FYNNEI. The CDR3 has 14 residues. Losses at the gene ends were 5 bases for V and 4 bases for J; bases not matched to a gene: 4. CDR3 bases: TGTGCCAGCAGTTCAACTAGCGGGTCAGATACGCAGTATTTT. This translates into CASSSTSGSDTQYF.

As regards this clone: This sample also contains other DNA sequences that code for the same CDR3. The chain employs TRBV7-9 and TRBJ1-4; a possible D gene is TRBD1 (5 bases). The CDR3 extends over 14 amino acids. V was trimmed by 3 bases and J by 5 bases, leaving 10 bases between them. The germline gives CDR1 SEHNR, CDR2 FQNEAQ (reference sequence). CDR3 protein: CASSFPGLNEKLFF. The DNA of the CDR3 is TGTGCCAGCAGCTTTCCGGGACTGAATGAAAAACTGTTTTTT.

The chain uses TRBV6-5 and TRBJ1-2, with TRBD1 identical over 8 bases. V trimming: 0 bases; J trimming: 4 bases; junction bases outside the gene matches: 4. CDR3 length: 15 amino acids. CDR1 is MNHEY, CDR2 SVGAGI, per germline. The CDR3 bases are TGTGCCAGCAGTTACTCGATAACAGGGGGCTATGGCTACACCTTC. Translation: CASSYSITGGYGYTF.

The V call is TRBV25-1, the J call TRBJ1-3; the D is unclear. The CDR3 has 14 amino acids. With 2 bases removed from V and 3 bases from J, the gap between germline ends came to 8 bases. Germline CDR1 is MGHDK and CDR2 is SYGVNS. In DNA, the CDR3 is TGTGCCAGCAGTGAACACTCCTTTGGAAACACCATATATTTT. Residues: CASSEHSFGNTIYF.

CDR3: CASSRTGVYGYTF. As DNA, the CDR3 is TGTGCCAGCAGTCGGACAGGGGTGTATGGCTACACCTTC. This chain uses TRBV12-3 or TRBV12-4 with TRBJ1-2; TRBD1 agrees at 9 bases. After removal of 5 bases from V and 5 bases from J, the junction contained 3 bases not matched to a gene. The length of the CDR3 is 13 residues.

This clone was counted a few times. This sequence joins TRBV7-2 and TRBJ1-1, with D perhaps TRBD1 (5 bases). Trimming left V 1 base short and J 11 bases short, with 17 bases between. Germline loops: CDR1 SGHTA, CDR2 FQGNSA. The CDR3 has 14 residues. The CDR3 DNA is TGTGCCAGCAGCTTAGAAGGGTCTCGGGGGAGGGCTTTCTTT. This translates into CASSLEGSRGRAFF.

The sample holds a few counts of this clone. The chain combines TRBV28 with TRBJ2-7; 7 positions agree with TRBD1. The CDR3 contains 15 residues. Germline trimming cut 6 bases from V and 2 bases from J; bases unmatched to any gene: 10. Germline assignment: CDR1 MDHEN and CDR2 SYDVKM. In DNA, the CDR3 is TGTGCCAGCAGGGGAACCGGGACAGTTCCCTACGAGCAGTACTTC. Protein: CASRGTGTVPYEQYF.

The chain is built from TRBV6-5 and TRBJ1-1; D gene uncertain. V was cut by 0 bases and J by 0 bases, with 8 bases left in between. From germline, CDR1 is MNHEY and CDR2 SVGAGI. The CDR3 runs 15 residues. CDR3: CASSYSTVMNTEAFF. The CDR3 nucleotides are TGTGCCAGCAGTTACTCTACAGTTATGAACACTGAAGCTTTCTTT.

This clone appeared once. This sequence joins TRBV3-1 (or the pseudogene TRBV3-2) and TRBJ2-1; 8 bases match TRBD2. This CDR3 region has 17 residues. V trimming: 1 base; J trimming: 8 bases; junction bases outside the gene matches: 13. Germline V gives CDR1 LGHDT, CDR2 YNNKEL (reference sequence). CDR3 nucleotides: TGTGCCAGCAGCCAAGGGAGCGGGAGATGGTGGTGGGATGAGCAGTTCTTC. Its translation is CASSQGSGRWWWDEQFF.

The V gene is TRBV15, the J gene TRBJ2-7; 7 positions match TRBD1. Germline V gene sequence: CDR1 LNHNV, CDR2 YYDKDF (reference sequence). The CDR3 runs 14 residues. V lost 3 bases, J lost 8 bases, and 10 bases stayed unmatched. CDR3 sequence: CATSSRGTDYQQYF. Written as DNA, the CDR3 is TGTGCCACCAGCAGCAGGGGGACAGACTATCAGCAGTACTTC.

The chain is built from TRBV7-2 and TRBJ1-5, with D uncertain. Germline lookup yields CDR1 SGHTA and CDR2 FQGNSA. Trimming shortened V by 5 bases and J by 4 bases, and 9 bases separated the two germline ends. This CDR3 spans 13 amino acids. The CDR3 nucleotides read TGTGCCAGCAGCCTTCAACGGAATCAGCCCCAGCATTTT. Its protein is CASSLQRNQPQHF.

The chain couples TRBV6-2 or TRBV6-3 to TRBJ2-3, with 7 nucleotides matching TRBD2. V gave up 2 bases and J gave up 1 base; unmatched junction bases: 6. Germline loops: CDR1 MNHEY, CDR2 SVGEGT. The CDR3 is 16 amino acids. This chain's CDR3 is CASSYVAGVGTDTQYF. As DNA, the CDR3 is TGTGCCAGCAGTTACGTCGCGGGAGTAGGCACAGATACGCAGTATTTT.

The chain uses TRBV28 and TRBJ2-3; D may be TRBD2 (6 bases). Trimming took off 7 bases at V and 5 bases at J, with 19 bases between the two ends. CDR3 length equals 15 residues. CDR1 is MDHEN, CDR2 SYDVKM, per germline. CDR3 in amino acids: CASNRRAPELDTQYF. In DNA form, the CDR3 reads TGTGCCAGCAATAGGAGGGCTCCCGAATTAGATACGCAGTATTTT.

The chain recombines TRBV7-9 with TRBJ1-5; 7 bases are a match to TRBD1. This CDR3 is built from 16 residues. CDR1 and CDR2 from the germline V gene are SEHNR and FQNEAQ (reference sequence). V lost 2 bases and J lost 2; bases outside the gene matches: 6. CDR3: CASSLFTGVRNQPQHF. Here the CDR3 DNA reads TGTGCCAGCAGCTTATTCACAGGGGTTCGCAATCAGCCCCAGCATTTT.

A single count supports this clone. The chain employs TRBV7-8 and TRBJ1-6, with a tentative D call TRBD1 (6 bases). CDR3 length: 14 residues. The V gene lost 5 bases and the J gene lost 9 bases, with 14 bases spanning the gap. The germline V gene encodes CDR1 SGHVS and CDR2 FQNEAQ. The CDR3 sequence is CASSLSTGRSPLHF. The CDR3 bases are TGTGCCAGCAGCCTTTCGACAGGCCGTTCACCCCTCCACTTT.

The chain recombines TRBV7-2 with TRBJ2-1; 10 positions agree with TRBD2. Germline V gives CDR1 SGHTA, CDR2 FQGNSA. The CDR3 is 15 amino acids. Germline trimming cut 4 bases from V and 4 bases from J; bases unmatched to any gene: 4. The CDR3 reads CASSSWTSGYNEQFF. CDR3 nucleotides: TGTGCCAGCAGCTCCTGGACTAGCGGTTACAATGAGCAGTTCTTC.